These T cell receptor beta chains were read from a single sample in a study of CXCR3-negative and CXCR3-positive naive CD8 T cells. With the 5' RACE reads reprocessed, TCRdb shows one record per CDR3 protein and no DNA. This sample's clone table lists about 62,000 distinct CDR3 sequences. Sequencing was carried out using naive CXCR3- CD8+ T cells from blood. All receptors derive from a human donor in good health. Some clones in this sample may be carry-over from other donors' samples. Both conserved end residues are part of each CDR3.

TRBV5-4	TRBJ1-1	13	CASSVRGNTEAFF
TRBV4-1	TRBJ1-2	14	CASSPLGQNYGYTF
TRBV20-1	TRBJ2-2	16	CSARASAGGATGELFF
TRBV12-3/TRBV12-4	TRBJ1-2	15	CASSSLPLRGYGYTF
TRBV28	TRBJ1-2	13	CASSSGVGYGYTF
TRBV7-9	TRBJ2-7	13	CATSPGGLGEQYF
TRBV29-1	TRBJ1-1	13	CSVGNFGGTEAFF
TRBV29-1	TRBJ2-7	14	CSVEGRTGDNEQYF
TRBV19	TRBJ1-2	13	CASSIGQIYGYTF
TRBV29-1	TRBJ1-1	12	CSALTSNTEAFF
TRBV7-8	TRBJ2-5	16	CASGLAGGPIKETQYF
TRBV20-1	TRBJ2-1	14	CSARDRGGNNEQFF
TRBV28	TRBJ2-5	13	CASSPWGLETQYF
TRBV6-4	TRBJ2-3	16	CASSDSSGGATDTQYF
TRBV4-1	TRBJ2-7	13	CASSQRTSYEQYF
TRBV29-1	TRBJ2-3	15	CSVVARGTWMHTQYF
TRBV7-6	TRBJ2-1	15	CASSSRQGLDNEQFF
TRBV28	TRBJ1-5	14	CASSLLQGGQPQHF
TRBV7-6	TRBJ2-7	16	CASSLWSVGQEYEQYF
TRBV7-9	TRBJ2-5	13	CASSHFGGETQYF
TRBV14	TRBJ2-1	18	CASSQGLAGGRYYNEQFF
TRBV4-1	TRBJ1-1	18	CASSQGGGQGSANTEAFF